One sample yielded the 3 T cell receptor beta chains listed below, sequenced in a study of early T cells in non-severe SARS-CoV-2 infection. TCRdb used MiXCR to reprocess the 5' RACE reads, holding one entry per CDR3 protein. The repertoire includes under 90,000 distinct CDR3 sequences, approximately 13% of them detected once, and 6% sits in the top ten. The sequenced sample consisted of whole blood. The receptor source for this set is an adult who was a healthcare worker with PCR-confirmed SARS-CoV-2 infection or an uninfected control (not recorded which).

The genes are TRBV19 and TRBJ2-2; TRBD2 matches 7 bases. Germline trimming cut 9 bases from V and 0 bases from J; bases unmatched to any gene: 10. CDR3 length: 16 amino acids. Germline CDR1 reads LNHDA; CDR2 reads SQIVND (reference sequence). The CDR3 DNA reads TGTGCCAGCCAGTACAAGGGACTATCGAACACCGGGGAGCTGTTTTTT. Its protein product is CASQYKGLSNTGELFF.

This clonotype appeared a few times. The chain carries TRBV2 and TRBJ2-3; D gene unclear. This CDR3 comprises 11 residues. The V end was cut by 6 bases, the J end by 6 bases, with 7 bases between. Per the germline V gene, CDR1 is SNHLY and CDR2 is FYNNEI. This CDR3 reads CASRFGDTQYF. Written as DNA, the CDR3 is TGTGCCAGCAGGTTCGGTGATACGCAGTATTTT.

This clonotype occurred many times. CDR3 loop: CASSKQGSNQPQHF. The CDR3 region has the DNA TGTGCCAGCAGTAAACAGGGAAGCAATCAGCCCCAGCATTTT. The V call is TRBV12-3 or TRBV12-4, the J call TRBJ1-5; perhaps TRBD1 as D (6 bases). Between the trimmed V and J ends, which lost 5 bases and 1 base, there was a span of 9 bases. The CDR3 spans 14 residues.